These 30 T cell receptor beta chains came from one sample sequenced in a study of control samples from healthy donors and cancer patients. Clones were sequenced by immunoSEQ multiplex PCR, and TCRdb holds only the in-frame ones, with some missing. The profile shows roughly 140,000 clones, approximately 88% of them singletons. The sequenced sample was blood. Receptors were obtained from a man under 40 in good health.

The chain couples TRBV5-8 to TRBJ2-5, with 7 bases matching TRBD1. Germline loops: CDR1 SGHTS, CDR2 YDEGEE. Trimming cost V 4 bases and J 3 bases; bases outside gene matches: 6. This CDR3 is built from 14 residues. CDR3 residues: CASSVTGREETQYF. The CDR3 nucleotides read TGTGCCAGCAGCGTGACAGGGCGCGAAGAGACCCAGTACTTC.

This clone was detected only a few times. This chain joins TRBV5-8 and TRBJ2-2; D gene ambiguous. The CDR3 totals 14 residues. CDR1 SGHTS and CDR2 YDEGEE come from the germline V gene. V was trimmed by 4 bases and J by 4 bases, leaving 11 bases between them. CDR3 residues: CASSLRQTTGELFF. The CDR3 DNA reads as TGTGCCAGCAGCCTTCGACAAACCACCGGGGAGCTGTTTTTT.

This chain uses TRBV5-4 with TRBJ2-7; D might be TRBD1 (7 bases). The CDR3 sequence is 14 residues long. Germline lookup yields CDR1 SGHNT and CDR2 YYREEE (reference sequence). Trimming removed 2 bases at V and 5 bases at J, with 14 bases between. The CDR3 coding sequence is TGTGCCAGCAGCTTAAAGACAGGGAGGAACGAGCAGTACTTC. It encodes CASSLKTGRNEQYF. Filled out from reference TRBV5-4 and TRBJ2-7, the complete variable domain reads ETGVTQSPTHLIKTRGQQVTLRCSSQSGHNTVSWYQQALGQGPQFIFQYYREEENGRGNFPPRFSGLQFPNYSSELNVNALELDDSALYLCASSLKTGRNEQYFGPGTRLTVT.

The rearrangement links TRBV6-2 or TRBV6-3 to TRBJ2-3; D is perhaps TRBD1 (5 bases). The CDR3 is 17 residues long. V lost 5 bases and J lost 2, with 20 bases in between. Germline V lookup: CDR1 MNHEY, CDR2 SVGEGT. As DNA, the CDR3 is TGTGCCAGCAGTCAACCCTACTCCGGACAAGCCACAGATACGCAGTATTTT. Amino acid sequence: CASSQPYSGQATDTQYF.

This clone was counted once. The J gene is TRBJ2-5, the V gene TRBV9; tentatively, D is TRBD2 (6 bases). Trimming removed 4 bases at V and 4 bases at J, with 14 bases between. This CDR3 comprises 14 residues. Germline V CDR1 and CDR2: SGDLS, YYNGEE. CDR3 in amino acids: CASSFRLGGETQYF. CDR3 DNA: TGTGCCAGCAGCTTCAGACTAGGCGGAGAGACCCAGTACTTC.

The chain joins TRBV27 to TRBJ2-3; 11 bases agree with TRBD2. Germline lookup yields CDR1 MNHEY and CDR2 SMNVEV (reference sequence). Trimming at V came to 6 bases and at J to 5 bases, leaving 7 bases not matched to a gene. The CDR3 consists of 15 residues. CDR3: CASRPLAGVEDTQYF. The CDR3 coding sequence is TGTGCCAGCAGACCACTAGCGGGAGTTGAAGATACGCAGTATTTT.

This chain uses TRBV6-2 or TRBV6-3 with TRBJ2-1; TRBD2 matches at 8 bases. The V and J ends lost 1 base and 5 bases, in that order; junction bases with no gene match: 4. Germline lookup yields CDR1 MNHEY and CDR2 SVGEGT. The CDR3 spans 15 residues. In DNA, the CDR3 is TGTGCCAGCAGTTACTGGACTAGCCGGGACAATGAGCAGTTCTTC. The encoded protein is CASSYWTSRDNEQFF.

This CDR3 reads CASSFGDGGNYGYTF. The CDR3 region has the DNA TGTGCCAGCAGTTTCGGGGACGGAGGGAACTATGGCTACACCTTC. The chain uses TRBV27 and TRBJ1-2, with D maybe TRBD1 (5 bases). Trimming shortened V by 3 bases and J by 2 bases, and 13 bases separated the two germline ends. The length of the CDR3 is 15 residues. Germline values: CDR1 MNHEY, CDR2 SMNVEV (reference sequence).

The gene calls are TRBV24-1 and TRBJ2-5, with TRBD2 matching 11 bases. This CDR3 contains 16 residues. V shed 2 bases, J shed 0 bases, and the junction held 1 base outside the gene matches. The germline V gene has CDR1 KGHDR and CDR2 SFDVKD. CDR3 loop: CATSDWGLADQETQYF. CDR3 DNA sequence: TGTGCCACCAGTGATTGGGGACTAGCGGACCAAGAGACCCAGTACTTC.

This clone occurred a few times. V is TRBV30 and J is TRBJ2-2; unclear D gene. Trimming cost V 4 bases and J 6 bases, with 9 bases left between them. The CDR3 loop spans 12 amino acids. The germline V gene has CDR1 GTSNPN and CDR2 SVGIG (reference sequence). The chain's CDR3 is CAWKGMAGELFF. CDR3 DNA sequence: TGTGCCTGGAAGGGTATGGCCGGGGAGCTGTTTTTT. The whole variable domain, filled in from reference TRBV30 and TRBJ2-2, reads SQTIHQWPATLVQPVGSPLSLECTVEGTSNPNLYWYRQAAGRGLQLLFYSVGIGQISSEVPQNLSASRPQDRQFILSSKKLLLSDSGFYLCAWKGMAGELFFGEGSRLTVL.

J is TRBJ1-5 and V is TRBV3-1 (or the pseudogene TRBV3-2); maybe TRBD1 (5 bases). V was pared by 1 base and J by 3 bases, with 10 bases between. This CDR3 is 15 amino acids long. Germline V gives CDR1 LGHDT, CDR2 YNNKEL (reference sequence). The CDR3 DNA reads TGTGCCAGCAGCCAAGGGGCCGGACACAATCAGCCCCAGCATTTT. The encoded protein is CASSQGAGHNQPQHF.

This sequence joins TRBV19 and TRBJ1-4; tentative D call: TRBD1 (6 bases). There are 12 residues in the CDR3. V was shortened by 6 bases and J by 8 bases, with 10 bases between the two germline ends. The germline V gene has CDR1 LNHDA and CDR2 SQIVND (reference sequence). Here the CDR3 reads CASRHQGEKLFF. CDR3 nucleotides: TGTGCCAGTAGGCACCAGGGGGAAAAACTGTTTTTT.

This rearrangement joins TRBV18 to TRBJ1-4, with D unclear. The CDR3 loop spans 13 amino acids. Germline assignment: CDR1 KGHSH and CDR2 LQKENI. V was shortened by 4 bases and J by 5 bases, with 8 bases between the two germline ends. The CDR3 loop is CASSQGINEKLFF. The CDR3 DNA reads as TGTGCCAGCTCACAGGGAATCAATGAAAAACTGTTTTTT.

The DNA of the CDR3 is TGTGCCAGCAGCTTCGGGCAGGGGGGTGTCGGCTACACCTTC. The encoded protein is CASSFGQGGVGYTF. The V and J genes are TRBV5-6 and TRBJ1-2; 7 nucleotides match TRBD1. With 2 bases clipped from V and 8 bases from J, the junction kept 9 bases outside the gene matches. Germline V CDR1 and CDR2: SGHDT, YYEEEE. This CDR3 is 14 amino acids long. Variable domain in full (rest from reference TRBV5-6 and TRBJ1-2): DAGVTQSPTHLIKTRGQQVTLRCSPKSGHDTVSWYQQALGQGPQFIFQYYEEEERQRGNFPDRFSGHQFPNYSSELNVNALLLGDSALYLCASSFGQGGVGYTFGSGTRLTVV.

V gene TRBV9 combines with J gene TRBJ2-1, with D possibly being TRBD1 or TRBD2 (5 bases each). V was shortened by 0 bases and J by 11 bases, with 18 bases between the two germline ends. Germline CDR1 SGDLS, CDR2 YYNGEE. The CDR3 has 15 amino acids. The CDR3 bases are TGTGCCAGCAGCGTAGGATCAAGGGGAGAGATGCAGCAGTTCTTC. Translating it yields CASSVGSRGEMQQFF. Complete variable domain (other parts from reference TRBV9 and TRBJ2-1): DSGVTQTPKHLITATGQRVTLRCSPRSGDLSVYWYQQSLDQGLQFLIQYYNGEERAKGNILERFSAQQFPDLHSELNLSSLELGDSALYFCASSVGSRGEMQQFFGPGTRLTVL.

The chain recombines TRBV5-6 with TRBJ2-7; D gene ambiguous. V was trimmed by 4 bases and J by 3 bases, leaving 17 bases between them. The CDR3 totals 15 residues. Germline V lookup: CDR1 SGHDT, CDR2 YYEEEE. CDR3: CASSPGPGGDYEQYF. CDR3 in DNA: TGTGCCAGCAGCCCGGGCCCAGGCGGTGACTACGAGCAGTACTTC.

This chain joins TRBV18 and TRBJ1-3; tentative D call: TRBD1 (6 bases). CDR3 length equals 17 residues. V was cut by 0 bases and J by 0 bases, with 12 bases left in between. Germline CDR1 is KGHSH and CDR2 is LQKENI. CDR3: CASSPPGAQSSGNTIYF. In nucleotides, the CDR3 is TGTGCCAGCTCACCACCGGGGGCCCAGAGCTCTGGAAACACCATATATTTT.

The chain employs TRBV19 and TRBJ2-3, with a tentative D call TRBD2 (5 bases). Germline V lookup: CDR1 LNHDA, CDR2 SQIVND (reference sequence). V was pared by 5 bases and J by 0 bases, with 9 bases between. CDR3 length: 14 amino acids. The CDR3 loop reads CASSAGPSTDTQYF. The DNA of the CDR3 is TGTGCCAGTAGTGCGGGCCCCAGCACAGATACGCAGTATTTT.

The rearrangement joins TRBV3-1 (or the pseudogene TRBV3-2) to TRBJ1-2; 10 positions match TRBD1. Per the germline V gene, CDR1 is LGHDT and CDR2 is YNNKEL (reference sequence). The V gene end was trimmed by 4 bases and the J gene end by 8 bases; junction bases not matched to a gene: 7. The CDR3 length is 14 residues. CDR3 sequence reads: CASSLPGQGNGYTF. CDR3 nucleotides: TGTGCCAGCAGCCTTCCGGGACAGGGGAACGGCTACACCTTC.

The chain uses TRBV7-8 and TRBJ2-1; D is possibly TRBD1 (5 bases). Germline V gene data show CDR1 as SGHVS and CDR2 as FQNEAQ. V lost 8 bases, J lost 0 bases, and 14 bases lay in between. This CDR3 is built from 15 residues. The CDR3 sequence: CASPWGGGSYNEQFF. DNA for the CDR3: TGTGCCAGCCCCTGGGGCGGTGGCTCCTACAATGAGCAGTTCTTC.

This sequence joins TRBV11-2 and TRBJ2-3, with TRBD2 as a possible D gene (5 bases). Germline V gene lookup returns CDR1 SGHAT and CDR2 FQNNGV. The CDR3 spans 15 residues. Trimming shortened V by 5 bases and J by 0 bases, and 12 bases separated the two germline ends. Written as DNA, the CDR3 is TGTGCCAGCAGCGGGAGAGTAACTAGCACAGATACGCAGTATTTT. It encodes CASSGRVTSTDTQYF.

V and J are TRBV19 and TRBJ1-1, with TRBD1 matching over 9 bases. The germline gives CDR1 LNHDA, CDR2 SQIVND (reference sequence). The CDR3 sequence is 14 residues long. Losses at the gene ends were 5 bases for V and 6 bases for J; bases not matched to a gene: 7. CDR3 amino acids: CASSLDGTGPEAFF. The DNA for the CDR3 is TGTGCCAGTAGTCTGGATGGGACAGGGCCTGAAGCTTTCTTT.

The V call is TRBV29-1, the J call TRBJ2-2, with TRBD2 identical over 7 bases. Germline V CDR1 and CDR2: SQVTM, ANQGSEA. This CDR3 has 15 amino acids. The ends lost 4 bases at V and 1 base at J; junction bases unmatched: 6. The DNA of the CDR3 is TGCAGCGTTGGGCGGGGCGGGGGGAACACCGGGGAGCTGTTTTTT. The encoded protein is CSVGRGGGNTGELFF.

The chain uses TRBV4-3 and TRBJ1-5, with D perhaps TRBD1 (6 bases). Germline-derived CDR1 and CDR2 are LGHNA and YSLEER. This CDR3 is built from 16 residues. V lost 0 bases and J lost 3, with 12 bases in between. The CDR3 here is CASSQEAGAFNQPQHF. Written as DNA, the CDR3 is TGCGCCAGCAGCCAAGAAGCGGGGGCGTTCAATCAGCCCCAGCATTTT.

V gene TRBV2 combines with J gene TRBJ2-5, with D unclear. The length of the CDR3 is 14 residues. The V gene's germline CDR1 is SNHLY and CDR2 FYNNEI. Trimming cost V 2 bases and J 7 bases, with 14 bases left between them. CDR3 protein: CASSEILTSGTQYF. The DNA for the CDR3 is TGTGCCAGCAGTGAAATCCTAACCTCGGGGACCCAGTACTTC.

The V and J genes are TRBV24-1 and TRBJ1-2; no definite D call. CDR1 is KGHDR and CDR2 is SFDVKD in the germline V gene. Trimming took off 1 base at V and 6 bases at J, with 5 bases between the two ends. This CDR3 spans 12 amino acids. CDR3 bases: TGTGCCACCAGTGATTTCGGGGATGGCTACACCTTC. It codes for CATSDFGDGYTF.

The rearrangement uses TRBV19 and TRBJ2-7, with 11 bases identical to TRBD1. Germline assignment: CDR1 LNHDA and CDR2 SQIVND (reference sequence). The CDR3 totals 15 residues. V dropped 4 bases and J dropped 5; count of bases not matched to a gene: 7. CDR3 in DNA: TGTGCCAGTAGTACGCTCCCGGGACAGGGGGACGAGCAGTACTTC. Protein: CASSTLPGQGDEQYF.

The chain carries TRBV6-4 and TRBJ2-7; perhaps TRBD2 as D (6 bases). The CDR3 has 14 amino acids. The germline CDR1 and CDR2 sequences are MRHNA and SNTAGT. V was clipped by 2 bases and J by 2 bases, with 10 bases between them. CDR3 bases: TGTGCCAGCAGTGACAGGCAGCGGGCCTACGAGCAGTACTTC. It translates to CASSDRQRAYEQYF.

The rearrangement uses TRBV3-1 (or the pseudogene TRBV3-2) and TRBJ1-1; TRBD1 matches 9 bases. The trim removed 4 bases at V and 3 bases at J, leaving 12 bases unmatched. Germline V lookup: CDR1 LGHDT, CDR2 YNNKEL (reference sequence). CDR3 length equals 17 residues. The DNA for the CDR3 is TGTGCCAGCAGCCTTGGACAGGGGCTAAGGCTGGACACTGAAGCTTTCTTT. Protein product: CASSLGQGLRLDTEAFF.

This clone was recorded a few times. The chain uses TRBV6-5 and TRBJ1-6; maybe TRBD1 (6 bases). Germline V lookup: CDR1 MNHEY, CDR2 SVGAGI. With 5 bases removed from V and 9 bases from J, the gap between germline ends came to 17 bases. This CDR3 is built from 15 residues. CDR3 sequence reads: CASSPPPDRASPLHF. The CDR3 nucleotides read TGTGCCAGCAGTCCACCGCCGGACAGAGCTTCACCCCTCCACTTT.